This TCR beta chain was found in a study of PD-1 blockade in classical Hodgkin lymphoma (dated by TCRdb to 2018 to 2021). Describing the broader study: Nivolumab dosing was 3 mg/kg intravenously every 2 weeks, continuing until either disease progression or unacceptable toxicity. To define a peripheral blood immune signature of response to PD-1 blockade in classical Hodgkin lymphoma, the study combined TCR beta sequencing with CyTOF. What the work shows at the level of the full study, not this receptor alone: By C4D1, a significant rise was seen in CD4+ TCR diversity but not in CD8+ TCR diversity (p=0.0027 vs p=0.16), and the rise was most apparent among complete responders (p=0.02). The study was limited to a single clinical trial cohort, and causes of repertoire differences, possibly disease activity or prior therapy, remained undefined. Newly diagnosed patients were reported to have lower baseline TCR diversity than healthy donors, and relapsed/refractory patients were reported to have lower baseline TCR diversity still. Trial patients with a complete response had baseline diversity similar to that of newly diagnosed patients, while partial responders and progressors had significantly lower diversity. Lower diversity was observed in patients in whom nivolumab was started less than 1 year after ASCT, and these patients were excluded from later analyses so that confounding by immune reconstitution would be avoided.

V is pared back by 0 bases and J by 7 bases, with 16 bases lying between the germline termini. The CDR3 starts with the cysteine, ends with the phenylalanine, and has 15 residues. The retained sequence is limited to the CDR3, 45 bases, with the frame set at the first base. CDR1 and CDR2 are read off the germline V gene as SGHRS and YFSETQ. The Qiagen DNeasy kit was used to extract genomic DNA both from unsorted PBMCs and from the negatively selected CD4+ and CD8+ fractions. TCR beta CDR3 regions were subjected to amplification by immunoSEQ multiplex PCR with primers that anneal to V and J segments. Amplification bias was minimized using a synthetic immune receptor repertoire, and residual bias was removed computationally after sequencing. Turning to the authors' computational methods: Custom Python scripts were used to quantify repertoire diversity as the Shannon entropy index. The unsorted, CD4+ and CD8+ repertoires were each analyzed separately, with the exception of combined analyses, where CD4+ and CD8+ sequences were merged in silico. A clone was considered expanded if an increase in frequency of at least 2-fold after treatment relative to C1D1 was found, and a pseudocount of 0.5 was applied to clones undetected at baseline. Singleton clones were defined as clones with 0 or 1 copy at C1D1, and non-singleton clones were defined as clones with 2 or more copies. By matching protein sequences in sorted samples from the same patient, clones expanded in unsorted samples were annotated as CD4+, CD8+ or unknown. Wilcoxon tests were applied to paired samples to test diversity changes from C1D1 to C4D1. TCRdb carries this immuneACCESS record with in-frame sequences only. Its versions omit some clonotypes, under half of them owing to an unresolved V gene in the studies checked, with the rest unexplained. V, J and clone size are taken as reported in that table, and D and trimming were inferred from the DNA itself. Across this sample there are around 23,000 clones, with about 80% seen only once. The ten largest clones take up around 6.2% of the sample.

In the paper's terms, the time point label means: cycle 4 day 1 (C4D1), after 6 weeks of nivolumab. Relapse after autologous stem cell transplantation had occurred in all trial patients, and cohorts A, B and C were distinguished by prior brentuximab vedotin exposure. The trial cohort included fewer than 65 patients with relapsed/refractory classical Hodgkin lymphoma, and each patient had a best overall response of complete response, partial response or progressive disease. Trial patients were treated with single-agent nivolumab in the multi-cohort phase II CheckMate 205 trial. Best overall response was determined by an independent review committee according to the 2007 International Working Group response criteria. Trial PBMCs were collected immediately before nivolumab initiation (C1D1) and during therapy at cycle 2 day 1 and cycle 4 day 1. After peripheral blood was drawn into 8 mL Vacutainer Cell Preparation Tubes, PBMCs were isolated by centrifugation and then cryopreserved.

About this clone itself: The antigen it recognizes is unknown. No base qualities exist here, and no much larger clone lies one base off it.

Recombination joined TRBV5-1 with TRBJ2-5; the D gene is possibly TRBD1, with 5 bases matching. This specimen consisted of peripheral blood mononuclear cells (PBMCs), obtained before the fourth cycle of nivolumab. The TCR sequence derives from a human donor with classical Hodgkin lymphoma. The nucleotides read TGCGCCAGCAGCTTGGAACCAGGGCGATGGAGGACCCAGTACTTC. Translated, it reads CASSLEPGRWRTQYF.